This T cell receptor beta chain was captured by sequencing in a study of cytomegalovirus exposure and HLA in healthy donors. The PCR employed 60 Vbeta primers together with 13 Jbeta primers. TCRdb's copy holds only in-frame clones and misses some; the assay was immunoSEQ multiplex PCR. The sample has 90,000 to 110,000 clones; over 80% are singletons. The trim removed 1 base at V and 1 base at J, leaving 5 bases unmatched. The CDR3 is made up of 16 amino acids. Germline V gene data show CDR1 as MGHRA and CDR2 as YSYEKL. This sequence joins TRBV4-1 and TRBJ1-1, with 8 bases fitting TRBD1. The sequenced material came from PBMCs. The sequence was obtained from a man aged 25-45 years in good health and CMV-seropositive. The CDR3 loop is CASSQAQGAWNTEAFF. In nucleotides, the CDR3 is TGCGCCAGCAGCCAAGCCCAGGGGGCCTGGAACACTGAAGCTTTCTTT.